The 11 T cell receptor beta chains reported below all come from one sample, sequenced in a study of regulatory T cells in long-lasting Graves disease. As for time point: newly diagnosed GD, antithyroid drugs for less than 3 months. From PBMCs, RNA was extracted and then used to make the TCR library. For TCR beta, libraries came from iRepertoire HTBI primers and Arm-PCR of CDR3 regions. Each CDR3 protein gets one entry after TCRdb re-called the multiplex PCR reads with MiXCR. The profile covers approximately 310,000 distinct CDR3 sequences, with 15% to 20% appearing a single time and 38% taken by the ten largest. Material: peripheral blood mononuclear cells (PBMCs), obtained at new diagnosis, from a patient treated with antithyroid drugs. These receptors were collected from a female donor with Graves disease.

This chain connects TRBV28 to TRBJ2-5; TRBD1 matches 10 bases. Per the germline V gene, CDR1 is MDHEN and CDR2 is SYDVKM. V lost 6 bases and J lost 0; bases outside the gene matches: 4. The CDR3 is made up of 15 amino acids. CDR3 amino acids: CASSGTGAYQETQYF. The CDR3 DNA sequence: TGTGCCAGCAGCGGGACAGGGGCGTACCAAGAGACCCAGTACTTC.

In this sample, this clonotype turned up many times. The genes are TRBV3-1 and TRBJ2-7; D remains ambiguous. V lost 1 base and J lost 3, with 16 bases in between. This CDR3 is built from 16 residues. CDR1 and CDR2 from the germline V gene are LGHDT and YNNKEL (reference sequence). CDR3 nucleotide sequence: TGTGCCAGCAGCCAAGGGTCGGGTGCGCCGATCTACGAGCAGTACTTC. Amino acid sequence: CASSQGSGAPIYEQYF.

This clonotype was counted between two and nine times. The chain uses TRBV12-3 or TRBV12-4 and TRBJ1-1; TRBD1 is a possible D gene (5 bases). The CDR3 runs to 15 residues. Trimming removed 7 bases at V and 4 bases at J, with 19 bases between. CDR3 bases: TGTGCCAGCACCTTACACCTAGGGGAGGGCACTGAAGCTTTCTTT. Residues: CASTLHLGEGTEAFF.

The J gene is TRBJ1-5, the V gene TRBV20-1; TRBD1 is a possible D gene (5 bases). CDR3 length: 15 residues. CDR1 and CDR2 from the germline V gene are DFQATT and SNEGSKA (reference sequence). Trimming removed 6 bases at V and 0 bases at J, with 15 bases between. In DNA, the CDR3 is TGCAGTGCCCGGCTGGGGGGACCTAGCAATCAGCCCCAGCATTTT. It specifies CSARLGGPSNQPQHF.

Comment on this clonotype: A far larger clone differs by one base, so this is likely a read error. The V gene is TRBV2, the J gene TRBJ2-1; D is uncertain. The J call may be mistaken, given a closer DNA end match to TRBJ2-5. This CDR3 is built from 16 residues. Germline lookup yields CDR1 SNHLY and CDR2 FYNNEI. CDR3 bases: TGTGCCAGCAGGGCCGAGGTGCGCGCGTCCCAAGAGACCCAGTACTTC. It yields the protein CASRAEVRASQETQYF.

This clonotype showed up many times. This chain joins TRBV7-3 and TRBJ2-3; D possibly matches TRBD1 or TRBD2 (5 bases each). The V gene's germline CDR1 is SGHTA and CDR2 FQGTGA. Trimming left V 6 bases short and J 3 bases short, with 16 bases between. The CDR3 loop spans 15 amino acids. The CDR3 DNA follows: TGTGCCAGCAGTTTAGGAGGACCAGGGACAGATACGCAGTATTTT. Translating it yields CASSLGGPGTDTQYF.

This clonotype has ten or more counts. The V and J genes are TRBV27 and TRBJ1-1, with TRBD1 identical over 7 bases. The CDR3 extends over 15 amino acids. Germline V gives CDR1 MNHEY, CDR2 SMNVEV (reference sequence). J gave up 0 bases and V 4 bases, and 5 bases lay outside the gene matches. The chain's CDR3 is CASSSTGNVNTEAFF. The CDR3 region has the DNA TGTGCCAGCAGTTCGACAGGGAATGTGAACACTGAAGCTTTCTTT.

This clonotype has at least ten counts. The CDR3 here is CSATGQGRTGDYGYTF. CDR3 sequence (DNA): TGCAGTGCTACAGGACAGGGGCGAACGGGGGACTATGGCTACACCTTC. This chain links TRBV20-1 with TRBJ1-2; 9 nucleotides align to TRBD1. Germline CDR1 DFQATT, CDR2 SNEGSKA (reference sequence). This CDR3 is built from 16 residues. V trimming: 4 bases; J trimming: 3 bases; junction bases outside the gene matches: 12.

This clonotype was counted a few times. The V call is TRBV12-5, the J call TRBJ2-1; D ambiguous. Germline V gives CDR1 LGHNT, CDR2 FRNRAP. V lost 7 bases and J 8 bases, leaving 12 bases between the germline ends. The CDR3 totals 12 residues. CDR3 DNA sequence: TGTGCTAGTGCCCCCCTCTCCGATGAGCAGTTCTTC. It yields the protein CASAPLSDEQFF. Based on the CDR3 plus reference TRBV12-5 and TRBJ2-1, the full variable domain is DARVTQTPRHKVTEMGQEVTMRCQPILGHNTVFWYRQTMMQGLELLAYFRNRAPLDDSGMPKDRFSAEMPDATLATLKIQPSEPRDSAVYFCASAPLSDEQFFGPGTRLTVL.

DNA of the CDR3: TGTGCCAGCAGCTTAAATGCAGGGTTCGGCAATCAGCCCCAGCATTTT. Protein: CASSLNAGFGNQPQHF. The chain couples TRBV7-2 to TRBJ1-5, with D perhaps TRBD1 (5 bases). Trimming left V 2 bases short and J 2 bases short, with 13 bases between. Germline loops: CDR1 SGHTA, CDR2 FQGNSA. The CDR3 is 16 amino acids.

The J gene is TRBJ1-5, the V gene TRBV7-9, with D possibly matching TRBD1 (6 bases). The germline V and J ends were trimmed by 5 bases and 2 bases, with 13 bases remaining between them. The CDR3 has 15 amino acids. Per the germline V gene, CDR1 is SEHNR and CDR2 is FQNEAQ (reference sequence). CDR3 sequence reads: CASSPGQTGNQPQHF. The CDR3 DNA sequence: TGTGCCAGCAGCCCTGGACAGACGGGCAATCAGCCCCAGCATTTT. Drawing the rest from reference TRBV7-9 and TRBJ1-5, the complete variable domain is DTGVSQNPRHKITKRGQNVTFRCDPISEHNRLYWYRQTLGQGPEFLTYFQNEAQLEKSRLLSDRFSAERPKGSFSTLEIQRTEQGDSAMYLCASSPGQTGNQPQHFGDGTRLSIL.